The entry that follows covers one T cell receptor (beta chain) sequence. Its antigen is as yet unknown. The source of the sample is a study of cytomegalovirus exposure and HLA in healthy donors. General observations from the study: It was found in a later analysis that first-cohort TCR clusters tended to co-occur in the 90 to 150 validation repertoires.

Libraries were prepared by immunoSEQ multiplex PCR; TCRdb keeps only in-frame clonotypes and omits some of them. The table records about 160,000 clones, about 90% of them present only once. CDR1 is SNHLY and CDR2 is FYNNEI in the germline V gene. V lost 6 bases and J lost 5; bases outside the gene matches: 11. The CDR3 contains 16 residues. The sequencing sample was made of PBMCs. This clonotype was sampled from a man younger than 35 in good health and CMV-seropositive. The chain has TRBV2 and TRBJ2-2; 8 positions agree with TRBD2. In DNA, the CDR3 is TGTGCCAGCAGCCCAGCAACCGGGACTAGGACCGGGGAGCTGTTTTTT. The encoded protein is CASSPATGTRTGELFF.